The T cell receptor (beta chain) described here comes from a study of shared clonotypes between healthy human individuals. General study findings and limits: Shared clonotypes: 4.5% to 6% naive CD4, roughly 3.5% naive CD8, about 2.2% memory CD4, 0.4% memory CD8.

The study ran the assay at deep level. Profiling relied on immunoSEQ multiplex PCR, and the TCRdb table lists in-frame clones only, not all of them. The sample includes over 2 million clones, 90% to 95% seen only once; the top ten take more than 0.1%. Memory CD4+ cells were the fraction left after CD45RA+ naive selection. As concerns this clone: Its antigen is unidentified.

The germline V gene has CDR1 LNHDA and CDR2 SQIVND (reference sequence). The CDR3 has 13 residues. V was trimmed by 3 bases and J by 2 bases, leaving 8 bases between them. The genes are TRBV19 and TRBJ2-7; D not resolved. Sequencing input: naive CD4+ T cells sorted from blood. The subset is: CD45RA+ positively selected. This receptor was taken from a man aged 18 to 35 in good health. The CDR3 DNA is TGTGCCAGTAGTATCTCAAGTACCTACGAGCAGTACTTC. It translates to CASSISSTYEQYF.